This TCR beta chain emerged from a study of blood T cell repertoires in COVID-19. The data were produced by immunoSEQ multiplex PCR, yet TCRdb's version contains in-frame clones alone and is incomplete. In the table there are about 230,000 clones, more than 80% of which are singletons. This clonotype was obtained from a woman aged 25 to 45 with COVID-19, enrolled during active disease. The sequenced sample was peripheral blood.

The CDR3, as DNA: TGTGCCAGCAGCCGCGGACAGGGAGAGGGAACCTACGAGCAGTACTTC. Its protein product is CASSRGQGEGTYEQYF. The rearrangement uses TRBV6-2 or TRBV6-3 and TRBJ2-7; 8 positions match TRBD1. The CDR3 spans 16 residues. The germline gives CDR1 MNHEY, CDR2 SVGEGT. V was clipped by 6 bases and J by 2 bases; unmatched bases: 12.